These 11 T cell receptor beta chains came from one sample sequenced in a study of cytomegalovirus exposure and HLA in healthy donors. The primer mix had 60 Vbeta and 13 Jbeta primers. Profiled with immunoSEQ multiplex PCR; TCRdb holds only in-frame clones, not every one. In total, the table holds approximately 110,000 clones. Sequenced material: PBMCs. Every receptor here comes from a man aged 50 to 59 in good health and CMV-seronegative.

The chain employs TRBV29-1 and TRBJ1-1; weak D call: TRBD1 (5 bases). V gave up 7 bases and J gave up 7 bases, with 13 bases separating them. This CDR3 has 11 amino acids. The germline V gene encodes CDR1 SQVTM and CDR2 ANQGSEA. The chain's CDR3 is CSGGGQSEAFF. The CDR3 bases are TGCAGCGGGGGGGGTCAGAGTGAAGCTTTCTTT.

CDR3 nucleotide sequence: TGTGCCAGCAGCTGGGGGACAGGGGGATTCACTGAAGCTTTCTTT. Translated, it gives CASSWGTGGFTEAFF. The gene calls are TRBV5-6 and TRBJ1-1; 11 bases align to TRBD1. Trimming took 3 bases from V and 4 from J; bases not matched to a gene: 5. From germline, CDR1 is SGHDT and CDR2 YYEEEE. The CDR3 length is 15 residues. Supplemented by reference TRBV5-6 and TRBJ1-1, the full variable domain reads DAGVTQSPTHLIKTRGQQVTLRCSPKSGHDTVSWYQQALGQGPQFIFQYYEEEERQRGNFPDRFSGHQFPNYSSELNVNALLLGDSALYLCASSWGTGGFTEAFFGQGTRLTVV.

The rearrangement uses TRBV19 and TRBJ1-3; the match to TRBD1 covers 11 bases. V lost 6 bases to trimming and J lost 8 bases; unmatched junction nucleotides: 3. The CDR3 is made up of 13 amino acids. The germline V gene has CDR1 LNHDA and CDR2 SQIVND (reference sequence). The CDR3, as DNA: TGTGCCAGTAGAACGGGACAGGGGGACACCATATATTTT. Residues: CASRTGQGDTIYF.

The J gene is TRBJ2-5, the V gene TRBV30; the match to TRBD2 covers 12 bases. The J call may be incorrect, as the DNA end agrees better with TRBJ2-7. Germline V gives CDR1 GTSNPN, CDR2 SVGIG (reference sequence). CDR3 size: 17 residues. The CDR3 region is CAWSPPAGTSGYTEQYF. The CDR3 DNA follows: TGTGCCTGGAGTCCACCCGCCGGGACTAGCGGGTATACCGAGCAGTACTTC.

The CDR3 bases are TGTGCCAGCAGCTGGACAACTCGAGGAAACACCATATATTTT. This encodes CASSWTTRGNTIYF. The genes are TRBV7-9 and TRBJ1-3; possibly TRBD1 for D (5 bases). Germline CDR1 and CDR2: SEHNR and FQNEAQ (reference sequence). CDR3 length: 14 amino acids. Trimming left V 4 bases short and J 4 bases short, with 11 bases between. The entire variable domain, with the rest obtained from reference TRBV7-9 and TRBJ1-3, is as follows: DTGVSQNPRHKITKRGQNVTFRCDPISEHNRLYWYRQTLGQGPEFLTYFQNEAQLEKSRLLSDRFSAERPKGSFSTLEIQRTEQGDSAMYLCASSWTTRGNTIYFGEGSWLTVV.

V gene TRBV19 combines with J gene TRBJ2-4; a weak D match, TRBD1 (6 bases). Germline CDR1 and CDR2: LNHDA and SQIVND (reference sequence). The V end was cut by 6 bases, the J end by 6 bases, with 12 bases between. This CDR3 region has 13 residues. In DNA form, the CDR3 reads TGTGCCAGTAGGAGGGGGAGTGGAAACATTCAGTACTTC. Its protein product is CASRRGSGNIQYF.

V is TRBV11-2 and J is TRBJ2-3; 7 bases align to TRBD2. The V and J ends lost 3 bases and 3 bases, in that order; junction bases with no gene match: 12. CDR3 length: 17 amino acids. Germline V gene sequence: CDR1 SGHAT, CDR2 FQNNGV. This chain's CDR3 is CASSLVRGLIVTDTQYF. CDR3 DNA: TGTGCCAGCAGCTTGGTTCGGGGACTAATAGTAACAGATACGCAGTATTTT.

This chain connects TRBV19 to TRBJ1-5, with 10 bases that match TRBD1. Germline V gene lookup returns CDR1 LNHDA and CDR2 SQIVND (reference sequence). The V gene end was trimmed by 4 bases and the J gene end by 6 bases; junction bases not matched to a gene: 6. CDR3 length equals 15 residues. CDR3 sequence reads: CASSTVTGGSQPQHF. In DNA form, the CDR3 reads TGTGCCAGTAGTACTGTGACAGGGGGCAGTCAGCCCCAGCATTTT.

The V gene is TRBV13, the J gene TRBJ2-2; maybe TRBD1 (5 bases). Trimming left V 2 bases short and J 6 bases short, with 10 bases between. The CDR3 extends over 14 amino acids. CDR1 is PRHDT, CDR2 FYEKMQ, per germline (reference sequence). The CDR3 DNA sequence: TGTGCCAGCAGCTTACAGGCAGGGTCCGGGGAGCTGTTTTTT. Its translation: CASSLQAGSGELFF.

The chain joins TRBV4-2 to TRBJ1-5, with TRBD1 matching over 9 bases. The CDR3 has 16 amino acids. Germline V CDR1 and CDR2: LGHNA, YNFKEQ. V lost 1 base, J lost 7 bases, and 8 bases stayed unmatched. CDR3: CASSQAPTGGGQPQHF. CDR3 sequence (DNA): TGTGCCAGCAGCCAAGCACCTACAGGGGGCGGACAGCCCCAGCATTTT.

V is TRBV29-1 and J is TRBJ2-1, with 8 bases matching TRBD1. The V and J ends lost 5 bases and 6 bases, in that order; junction bases with no gene match: 9. The CDR3 has 14 amino acids. Germline V gives CDR1 SQVTM, CDR2 ANQGSEA. DNA of the CDR3: TGCAGCGTTTCAAGACAGGGGAATGCCAATGAGCAGTTCTTC. This encodes CSVSRQGNANEQFF.